This T cell receptor beta chain was observed in a study of vaccination effects on CD4 cells after COVID-19. For the study at large: Participants completed two doses of the BNT162b2 or mRNA-1273 vaccine.

Ahead of sequencing, the ViraFEST assay grew antigen-specific CD4+ T cells using viral peptide pools. Subsequent to 10 days of culture, CD4+ T cells were isolated. PCR-confirmed SARS-CoV-2 infection occurred in the person between March and December 2020. Germline assignment: CDR1 SGHTA and CDR2 FQGTGA. The length of the CDR3 is 10 residues. Assay: immunoSEQ multiplex PCR; the TCRdb copy retains only in-frame clones and omits some. The table shows tens of thousands of clones, with 65% to 80% occurring only once. Notes on this clone: Antigen: not known. The junction shows a germline mismatch at one end, possibly a read error.

The V gene is TRBV7-3, the J gene TRBJ2-7; TRBD2 might be the D (6 bases). This TCR came from a human donor who had a prior SARS-CoV-2 infection. The sample consisted of CD4+ T cells from PBMCs cultured with HIV peptides, taken before COVID-19 vaccination. Subset specified: HIV-1 Nef peptide pool negative control/reference culture. CDR3 in DNA: TGTGCCAGCAGCCCCCCTAGCGACGTCTTC. Translated: CASSPPSDVF. Combining the CDR3 with reference TRBV7-3 and TRBJ2-7 gives the whole variable domain GAGVSQTPSNKVTEKGKYVELRCDPISGHTALYWYRQSLGQGPEFLIYFQGTGAADDSGLPNDRFFAVRPEGSVSTLKIQRTERGDSAVYLCASSPPSDVFGPGTRLTVT.